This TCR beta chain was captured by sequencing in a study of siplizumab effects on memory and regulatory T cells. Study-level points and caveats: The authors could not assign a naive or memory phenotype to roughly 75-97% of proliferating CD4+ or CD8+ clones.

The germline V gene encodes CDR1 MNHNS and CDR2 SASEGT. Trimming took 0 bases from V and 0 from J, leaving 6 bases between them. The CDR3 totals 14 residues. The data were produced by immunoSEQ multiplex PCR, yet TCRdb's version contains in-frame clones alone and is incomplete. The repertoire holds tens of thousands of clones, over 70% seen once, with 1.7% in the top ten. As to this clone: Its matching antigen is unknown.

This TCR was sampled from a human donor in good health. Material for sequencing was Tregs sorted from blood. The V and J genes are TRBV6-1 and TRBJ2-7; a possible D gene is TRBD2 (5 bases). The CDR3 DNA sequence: TGTGCCAGCAGTGAAGCCGAGGGCTCCTACGAGCAGTACTTC. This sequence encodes CASSEAEGSYEQYF.